The 14 T cell receptor beta chains reported below all come from one sample, sequenced in a study of blood T cell repertoires in COVID-19. Assay: immunoSEQ multiplex PCR; the TCRdb copy retains only in-frame clones and omits some. The data show under 250,000 clones, approximately 81% seen once. Sequencing input: peripheral blood. Receptor source: a woman aged 55-70 years who had recovered from COVID-19.

The CDR3 region is CASSRGQGRNTGELFF. The CDR3 nucleotides read TGTGCCAGCAGCCGCGGACAGGGGCGCAACACCGGGGAGCTGTTTTTT. V gene TRBV6-4 combines with J gene TRBJ2-2, with TRBD1 identical over 9 bases. The germline V gene has CDR1 MRHNA and CDR2 SNTAGT. V was clipped by 6 bases and J by 2 bases; unmatched bases: 7. The CDR3 has 16 residues.

This clone was seen more than once but under ten times. This rearrangement joins TRBV6-5 to TRBJ1-2, with TRBD1 matching 11 bases. The junction had 3 bases not matched to a gene; V was cut back by 5 bases and J by 4 bases. This CDR3 is 14 amino acids long. The germline V gene encodes CDR1 MNHEY and CDR2 SVGAGI. CDR3: CASSRTGGFYGYTF. The CDR3 DNA follows: TGTGCCAGCAGTCGGACAGGGGGCTTCTATGGCTACACCTTC.

The chain employs TRBV12-5 and TRBJ2-3, with TRBD2 matching over 8 bases. This CDR3 is 15 amino acids long. V lost 3 bases and J lost 0; bases outside the gene matches: 2. Germline V gene data show CDR1 as LGHNT and CDR2 as FRNRAP. The CDR3 DNA reads as TGTGCTAGTGGTTTAGGCGGGGGGAGCACAGATACGCAGTATTTT. This codes for CASGLGGGSTDTQYF.

The gene calls are TRBV3-1 (or the pseudogene TRBV3-2) and TRBJ1-6; no firm D call. Germline CDR1 is LGHDT and CDR2 is YNNKEL (reference sequence). The V end lost 4 bases, the J end lost 3 bases, and 7 bases lay between the germline ends. This CDR3 comprises 14 residues. CDR3 nucleotide sequence: TGTGCCAGCAGCCTTCGGGGCTATAATTCACCCCTCCACTTT. This sequence encodes CASSLRGYNSPLHF.

This rearrangement joins TRBV11-3 to TRBJ2-5; D gene unclear. Trimming removed 1 base from V and 5 bases from J, with 11 bases in between. Per the germline V gene, CDR1 is SGHNT and CDR2 is YENEEA. This CDR3 comprises 14 residues. The CDR3 DNA follows: TGTGCCAGCAGCTTAGGAGGAGATGGGGAGACCCAGTACTTC. Amino acid sequence: CASSLGGDGETQYF.

This clone was recorded once. The chain combines TRBV7-9 with TRBJ1-2; D possibly corresponds to TRBD1 (5 bases). The CDR3 loop spans 15 amino acids. The germline gives CDR1 SEHNR, CDR2 FQNEAQ (reference sequence). V was clipped by 9 bases and J by 1 base, with 18 bases between them. CDR3 region: CASMGLTGLNYGYTF. The CDR3 bases are TGTGCCAGTATGGGACTCACGGGGCTTAACTATGGCTACACCTTC.

This chain uses TRBV6-2 or TRBV6-3 with TRBJ2-3; no firm D call. This CDR3 spans 14 amino acids. The germline V gene encodes CDR1 MNHEY and CDR2 SVGEGT. V lost 4 bases to trimming and J lost 1 base, with 9 bases between them. This chain's CDR3 is CASSSLRRTDTQYF. The CDR3, as DNA: TGTGCCAGCAGTTCCCTGAGGCGCACAGATACGCAGTATTTT.

This chain uses TRBV7-2 with TRBJ2-2; weak D call: TRBD1 (5 bases). The CDR3 spans 12 residues. The germline V gene has CDR1 SGHTA and CDR2 FQGNSA. Trimming left V 5 bases short and J 5 bases short, with 6 bases between. CDR3 region: CASSQGTGELFF. The CDR3 DNA follows: TGTGCCAGCAGCCAGGGAACCGGGGAGCTGTTTTTT.

The chain carries TRBV5-4 and TRBJ2-3; TRBD2 matches 10 bases. Germline V CDR1 and CDR2: SGHNT, YYREEE (reference sequence). Losses at the gene ends were 5 bases for V and 1 base for J; bases not matched to a gene: 4. The CDR3 consists of 15 residues. CDR3 loop: CASSPTSGRTDTQYF. For the CDR3, the DNA is TGTGCCAGCAGTCCGACTAGCGGGCGCACAGATACGCAGTATTTT.

The chain links TRBV14 to TRBJ1-4; D perhaps matches TRBD1 (6 bases). V was cut by 5 bases and J by 2 bases, with 6 bases left in between. This CDR3 comprises 13 residues. Germline V lookup: CDR1 SGHDN, CDR2 FVKESK. The CDR3 sequence: CASSRGTNEKLFF. In nucleotides, the CDR3 is TGTGCCAGCAGCAGGGGGACTAATGAAAAACTGTTTTTT.

V usage is TRBV18 and J usage is TRBJ2-3; 10 positions match TRBD1. Germline V lookup: CDR1 KGHSH, CDR2 LQKENI. The CDR3 has 15 residues. The trim removed 3 bases at V and 5 bases at J, leaving 5 bases unmatched. CDR3 sequence (DNA): TGTGCCAGCTCACCGAGACAGGGGGCGGTAGATACGCAGTATTTT. This translates into CASSPRQGAVDTQYF. Variable domain in full (rest from reference TRBV18 and TRBJ2-3): NAGVMQNPRHLVRRRGQEARLRCSPMKGHSHVYWYRQLPEEGLKFMVYLQKENIIDESGMPKERFSAEFPKEGPSILRIQQVVRGDSAAYFCASSPRQGAVDTQYFGPGTRLTVL.

V and J are TRBV5-1 and TRBJ2-7; 8 bases match TRBD2. Germline assignment: CDR1 SGHRS and CDR2 YFSETQ. The CDR3 contains 13 residues. Trimming cost V 0 bases and J 7 bases; bases outside gene matches: 3. Here the CDR3 reads CASSLAGGQEQYF. The DNA of the CDR3 is TGCGCCAGCAGCTTGGCGGGGGGGCAAGAGCAGTACTTC.

The chain is built from TRBV5-1 and TRBJ1-6; D possibly corresponds to TRBD1 (5 bases). CDR3 length equals 14 residues. From germline, CDR1 is SGHRS and CDR2 YFSETQ. V dropped 2 bases and J dropped 8 bases, with 11 bases sitting between them. CDR3 nucleotides: TGCGCCAGCAGCTTTGCAGGGTACGATTCACCCCTCCACTTT. Protein: CASSFAGYDSPLHF.

The chain has TRBV29-1 and TRBJ1-1; 8 nucleotides line up with TRBD1. CDR3 length equals 13 residues. Trimming at V came to 4 bases and at J to 5 bases, leaving 6 bases not matched to a gene. Germline lookup yields CDR1 SQVTM and CDR2 ANQGSEA. CDR3 in amino acids: CSVVNRGGTEAFF. The CDR3 DNA follows: TGCAGCGTTGTCAACAGGGGGGGAACTGAAGCTTTCTTT.